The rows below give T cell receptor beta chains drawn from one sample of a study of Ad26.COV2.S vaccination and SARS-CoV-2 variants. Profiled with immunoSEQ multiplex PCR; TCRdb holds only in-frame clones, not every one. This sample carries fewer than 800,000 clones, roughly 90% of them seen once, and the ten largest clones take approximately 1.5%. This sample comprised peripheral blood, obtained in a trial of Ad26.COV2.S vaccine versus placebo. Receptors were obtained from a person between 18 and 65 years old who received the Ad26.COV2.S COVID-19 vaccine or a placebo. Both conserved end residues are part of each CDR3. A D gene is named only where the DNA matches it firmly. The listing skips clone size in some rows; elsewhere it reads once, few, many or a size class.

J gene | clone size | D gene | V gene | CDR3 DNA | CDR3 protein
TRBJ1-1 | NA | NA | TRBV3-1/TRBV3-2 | TGTGCCAGCAGCTCACTCCGGACTGAAGCTTTCTTT | CASSSLRTEAFF
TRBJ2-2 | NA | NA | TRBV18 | TGTGCCAGCTCACCTCTCCGGGACGGAGCGACCGGGGAGCTGTTTTTT | CASSPLRDGATGELFF
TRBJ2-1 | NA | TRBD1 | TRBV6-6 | TGTGCCAGCCGGGACAGGGTGAGCGAGGAGCAGTTCTTC | CASRDRVSEEQFF
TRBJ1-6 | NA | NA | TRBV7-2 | TGTGCCAGCAGCCCGGGGGCGTTCGGGTCACCCCTCCACTTT | CASSPGAFGSPLHF
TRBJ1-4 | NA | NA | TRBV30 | TGTGCCTGGAGGGGCGCAGAAAAACTGTTTTTT | CAWRGAEKLFF
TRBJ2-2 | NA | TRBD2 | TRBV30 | TGTGCCTGGAGGACCCTAGCGGGGGGGACCGGGGAGCTGTTTTTT | CAWRTLAGGTGELFF
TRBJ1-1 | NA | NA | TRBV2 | TGTGCCAGCACGGGACATCTTGAAGCTTTCTTT | CASTGHLEAFF
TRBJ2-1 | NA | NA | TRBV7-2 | TGTGCCAGCAGCTTAGCCCAGGCTAGTGCCTACAATGAGCAGTTCTTC | CASSLAQASAYNEQFF
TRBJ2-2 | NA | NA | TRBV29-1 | TGCAGCGTTCGGACAGAAAGTACCGGGGAGCTGTTTTTT | CSVRTESTGELFF
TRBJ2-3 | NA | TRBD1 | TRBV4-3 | TGCGCCAGCAGCCTCGACAGGGGAGGACCCAATACGCAGTATTTT | CASSLDRGGPNTQYF
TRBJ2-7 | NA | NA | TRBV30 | TGTGCCTGCTGTGGGTACCACGAGCAGTACTTC | CACCGYHEQYF
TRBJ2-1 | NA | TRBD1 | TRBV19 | TGTGCCAGTAGTTATGGGCTTGACAGGGTGGTGAACAATGAGCAGTTCTTC | CASSYGLDRVVNNEQFF
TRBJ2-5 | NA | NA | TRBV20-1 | TGCAGTGCTAGTGTGGGGGACTACCAAGAGACCCAGTACTTC | CSASVGDYQETQYF
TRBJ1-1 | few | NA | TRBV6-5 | TGTGCCAGCAGTCTGCACGTGGGCACTGAAGCTTTCTTT | CASSLHVGTEAFF
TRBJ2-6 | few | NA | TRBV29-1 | TGCAGCGTTGAAGCCCCTAACTCTGGGGCCAACGTCCTGACTTTC | CSVEAPNSGANVLTF
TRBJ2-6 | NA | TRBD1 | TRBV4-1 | TGCGCCAGCAGCCAAGTGCGGACAGGGGGGTCCGGGGCCAACGTCCTGACTTTC | CASSQVRTGGSGANVLTF
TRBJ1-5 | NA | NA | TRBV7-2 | TGTGCCAGCAGCTTCCAGGGCAATCAGCCCCAGCATTTT | CASSFQGNQPQHF